This TCR beta chain was sequenced for a study of T-cell reconstitution after alpha-beta-depleted transplantation in children. With 2 bases removed from V and 2 bases from J, the gap between germline ends came to 10 bases. This CDR3 spans 14 amino acids. CDR1 is KGHSH, CDR2 LQKENI, per germline. Using unique molecular identifiers, the investigators prepared the TCRbeta library. Each CDR3 protein is one row after TCRdb ran MiXCR on the PCR reads. Counted here are about 610,000 distinct CDR3 sequences, 10% occurring once; the ten biggest clones make up about 4.2%. The V and J genes are TRBV18 and TRBJ2-7; D gene unclear. The clonotype originates from a human donor who donated a stem cell graft to a child with acute myeloid leukemia. Sequences were derived from PBMCs from the stem cell graft donor, sampled from the stem cell graft. The CDR3 DNA sequence: TGTGCCAGCTCACCAACGGCAGGAGCCTACGAGCAGTACTTC. This codes for CASSPTAGAYEQYF.